This T cell receptor beta chain originates from a study of response to subunit inactivated influenza vaccine. Study conclusions and caveats: The authors proposed limited new T cell recruitment per seasonal influenza vaccination.

MiXCR was run by TCRdb on the RT-PCR reads, yielding one entry per CDR3 protein. The sample carries more than 450,000 distinct CDR3 sequences, about 11% recorded once. The CDR3 has 15 amino acids. V dropped 3 bases and J dropped 6; count of bases not matched to a gene: 3. Germline assignment: CDR1 MDHEN and CDR2 SYDVKM. Many counts were recorded for this clonotype. Its antigen remains unknown. The sequencing here drew on PBMCs from blood, taken on the day of vaccination. The rearrangement links TRBV28 to TRBJ1-5, with 12 bases matching TRBD1. The TCR comes from a man in his forties or fifties who received an inactivated influenza vaccine. DNA of the CDR3: TGTGCCAGCAGTTTGGGACAGGGGGCAGGTCAGCCCCAGCATTTT. Amino acids: CASSLGQGAGQPQHF.